Presented here are 22 T cell receptor beta chains from one specimen sequenced in a study of blood T cell repertoires in COVID-19. TCRdb keeps only in-frame clones here, not all; method: immunoSEQ multiplex PCR. The sample carries roughly 360,000 clones, about four fifths recorded once. The sequenced sample was peripheral blood. The origin of the receptors is a human donor with acute or convalescent COVID-19. The donor label of this sample is uncertain.

V gene TRBV7-6 combines with J gene TRBJ1-1; TRBD1 agrees at 9 bases. The CDR3 sequence is 16 residues long. CDR1 is SGHVS and CDR2 is FNYEAQ in the germline V gene. J gave up 3 bases and V 0 bases, and 5 bases lay outside the gene matches. CDR3 region: CASSLAATGGYTEAFF. DNA of the CDR3: TGTGCCAGCAGCTTAGCAGCGACAGGGGGGTACACTGAAGCTTTCTTT.

A few counts support this clone. J is TRBJ1-2 and V is TRBV7-2; 10 positions match TRBD1. Germline assignment: CDR1 SGHTA and CDR2 FQGNSA. CDR3 length: 13 amino acids. Unmatched junction bases numbered 5, after V lost 5 bases and J lost 8 bases. CDR3 DNA sequence: TGTGCCAGCAGCCCAGGGACAGGGGTCGGCTACACCTTC. This sequence encodes CASSPGTGVGYTF.

The chain joins TRBV28 to TRBJ1-1; D remains unclear. The CDR3 covers 13 residues. Trimming pared 0 bases from V and 8 bases from J, leaving 10 bases between. The germline V gene encodes CDR1 MDHEN and CDR2 SYDVKM. Written as DNA, the CDR3 is TGTGCCAGCAGTTTATGGCAACCCCAGGAAGCTTTCTTT. It encodes CASSLWQPQEAFF.

The chain joins TRBV7-2 to TRBJ2-7, with 16 positions matching TRBD2. Trimming removed 5 bases from V and 6 bases from J; junction bases left unmatched: 7. The CDR3 totals 16 residues. CDR1 is SGHTA and CDR2 is FQGNSA in the germline V gene. CDR3 protein: CASSPGTSGGAGEQYF. The CDR3 bases are TGTGCCAGCAGCCCTGGGACTAGCGGGGGGGCTGGCGAGCAGTACTTC.

The chain uses TRBV3-1 (or the pseudogene TRBV3-2) and TRBJ1-3; D uncertain. The V gene lost 4 bases and the J gene lost 8 bases, with 21 bases spanning the gap. The CDR3 runs 16 residues. The germline CDR1 and CDR2 sequences are LGHDT and YNNKEL (reference sequence). The CDR3 DNA reads as TGTGCCAGCAGCCGAATCGGGGAGTCGACGGTGGACACCATATATTTT. Protein product: CASSRIGESTVDTIYF.

The chain recombines TRBV19 with TRBJ2-1, with TRBD1 matching 8 bases. CDR1 is LNHDA and CDR2 is SQIVND in the germline V gene (reference sequence). After removal of 6 bases from V and 7 bases from J, the junction contained 11 bases not matched to a gene. The CDR3 runs to 15 residues. Written as DNA, the CDR3 is TGTGCCAGTAGACCCTCATGGACAGGGCGGAATGAGCAGTTCTTC. This translates into CASRPSWTGRNEQFF.

This clone was recorded a few times. The chain employs TRBV19 and TRBJ2-1; perhaps TRBD1 as D (5 bases). Looked up from germline, CDR1 is LNHDA and CDR2 is SQIVND (reference sequence). V was pared by 10 bases and J by 7 bases, with 14 bases between. The CDR3 extends over 12 amino acids. This CDR3 reads CATQGRRNEQFF. The DNA for the CDR3 is TGTGCCACCCAGGGCCGAAGGAATGAGCAGTTCTTC.

V gene TRBV29-1 combines with J gene TRBJ2-7; D unclear. V lost 6 bases, J lost 0 bases, and 12 bases lay in between. This CDR3 is built from 13 residues. Germline assignment: CDR1 SQVTM and CDR2 ANQGSEA. The chain's CDR3 is CSVSYSSSYEQYF. In DNA form, the CDR3 reads TGCAGCGTGTCGTACAGTAGCTCCTACGAGCAGTACTTC.

This clone showed up just once. The rearrangement joins TRBV2 to TRBJ1-6, with TRBD1 matching 10 bases. Per germline, CDR1 SNHLY and CDR2 FYNNEI. Unmatched junction bases numbered 2, after V lost 9 bases and J lost 0 bases. The CDR3 extends over 15 amino acids. CDR3 loop: CASRDRGSYNSPLHF. The CDR3 region has the DNA TGTGCCAGTCGGGACAGGGGCTCCTATAATTCACCCCTCCACTTT.

The chain is built from TRBV9 and TRBJ2-3; maybe TRBD2 (5 bases). Looked up from germline, CDR1 is SGDLS and CDR2 is YYNGEE. Trimming took 4 bases from V and 3 from J, leaving 18 bases between them. The CDR3 sequence is 16 residues long. The CDR3 DNA reads TGTGCCAGCAGCTCGCGGGTGGGAGTAAGGACAGATACGCAGTATTTT. Translation: CASSSRVGVRTDTQYF. Full variable domain (remainder filled in from reference TRBV9 and TRBJ2-3): DSGVTQTPKHLITATGQRVTLRCSPRSGDLSVYWYQQSLDQGLQFLIQYYNGEERAKGNILERFSAQQFPDLHSELNLSSLELGDSALYFCASSSRVGVRTDTQYFGPGTRLTVL.

To note about this clone: Within the sample, other DNA sequences also encode this same CDR3. This chain connects TRBV2 to TRBJ1-2; the D gene is possibly TRBD1 (6 bases). This CDR3 region has 13 residues. V lost 5 bases, J lost 2 bases, and 9 bases lay in between. Germline loops: CDR1 SNHLY, CDR2 FYNNEI. This CDR3 is CASSPDRNYGYTF. CDR3 nucleotide sequence: TGTGCCAGCAGTCCCGACAGGAACTATGGCTACACCTTC.

The chain uses TRBV7-9 and TRBJ1-1; 9 bases agree with TRBD1. This CDR3 comprises 12 residues. Germline V gene lookup returns CDR1 SEHNR and CDR2 FQNEAQ (reference sequence). J gave up 8 bases and V 5 bases, and 3 bases lay outside the gene matches. CDR3 coding DNA: TGTGCCAGCAGCCTCGGGACAGGGGAAGCTTTCTTT. The encoded protein is CASSLGTGEAFF.

This chain connects TRBV3-1 (or the pseudogene TRBV3-2) to TRBJ2-3, with TRBD2 matching over 13 bases. J lost 4 bases, V lost 6 bases, and 7 bases had no gene match. Germline V gives CDR1 LGHDT, CDR2 YNNKEL (reference sequence). CDR3 length equals 16 residues. CDR3 residues: CASREGLAGRADTQYF. CDR3 DNA sequence: TGTGCCAGCAGGGAGGGACTAGCGGGGAGGGCAGATACGCAGTATTTT.

This sequence joins TRBV6-5 and TRBJ1-2; 7 bases are a match to TRBD1. The CDR3 totals 14 residues. Germline-derived CDR1 and CDR2 are MNHEY and SVGAGI. V shed 6 bases, J shed 4 bases, and the junction held 8 bases outside the gene matches. CDR3 coding DNA: TGTGCCAGCAGCCGGAGTGGGACAGCCTATGGCTACACCTTC. This gives the protein CASSRSGTAYGYTF.

The chain is built from TRBV3-1 (or the pseudogene TRBV3-2) and TRBJ2-3; 9 bases match TRBD2. CDR3 length: 16 amino acids. Trimming cost V 4 bases and J 5 bases; bases outside gene matches: 10. Germline-derived CDR1 and CDR2 are LGHDT and YNNKEL (reference sequence). The CDR3 region is CASSLRLTSGLDTQYF. As DNA, the CDR3 is TGTGCCAGCAGCCTAAGACTGACTAGCGGCTTAGATACGCAGTATTTT.

The chain links TRBV5-1 to TRBJ1-6, with 9 positions matching TRBD1. V was pared by 4 bases and J by 7 bases, with 3 bases of the junction left unmatched. Germline V lookup: CDR1 SGHRS, CDR2 YFSETQ. This CDR3 is built from 14 residues. The DNA for the CDR3 is TGCGCCAGCAGCGCCGGGACAGGGAATTCACCCCTCCACTTT. It codes for CASSAGTGNSPLHF.

With regard to this clone: Other DNA sequences of this sample code for an identical CDR3. The V call is TRBV2, the J call TRBJ1-5; D gene unclear. Germline V lookup: CDR1 SNHLY, CDR2 FYNNEI. The ends were cut back, 4 bases at V and 0 bases at J, with 7 bases in the middle. The CDR3 totals 14 residues. CDR3 DNA: TGTGCCAGCAGTGGTCAGTATAGCAATCAGCCCCAGCATTTT. Residues: CASSGQYSNQPQHF.

V gene TRBV5-6 combines with J gene TRBJ2-7; possibly TRBD1 for D (6 bases). Germline assignment: CDR1 SGHDT and CDR2 YYEEEE. CDR3 size: 15 residues. V was shortened by 0 bases and J by 2 bases, with 12 bases between the two germline ends. CDR3 in amino acids: CASSLVLDRAYEQYF. The CDR3 region has the DNA TGTGCCAGCAGCTTGGTGCTGGACAGAGCCTACGAGCAGTACTTC.

V usage is TRBV3-1 (or the pseudogene TRBV3-2) and J usage is TRBJ1-6, with D maybe TRBD1 (5 bases). Per germline, CDR1 LGHDT and CDR2 YNNKEL (reference sequence). The V end lost 4 bases, the J end lost 7 bases, and 11 bases lay between the germline ends. CDR3 length equals 14 residues. This CDR3 reads CASSRGVGNSPLHF. The CDR3 nucleotides read TGTGCCAGCAGCCGGGGGGTCGGGAATTCACCCCTCCACTTT.

The rearrangement uses TRBV19 and TRBJ1-1, with 9 bases identical to TRBD1. The CDR3 sequence is 17 residues long. V shed 5 bases, J shed 0 bases, and the junction held 10 bases outside the gene matches. Per the germline V gene, CDR1 is LNHDA and CDR2 is SQIVND (reference sequence). CDR3 nucleotides: TGTGCCAGTAGTCGAAGTGCCGGGACAGGGTTGAACACTGAAGCTTTCTTT. Protein product: CASSRSAGTGLNTEAFF.

The chain links TRBV7-9 to TRBJ1-4; D gene uncertain. Per the germline V gene, CDR1 is SEHNR and CDR2 is FQNEAQ (reference sequence). The CDR3 is made up of 15 amino acids. V dropped 5 bases and J dropped 5 bases, with 15 bases sitting between them. The CDR3: CASSLRQNRNEKLFF. The CDR3 nucleotides read TGTGCCAGCAGCCTCAGACAAAACCGAAATGAAAAACTGTTTTTT.

The rearrangement links TRBV5-6 to TRBJ2-4; 9 bases line up with TRBD2. The V and J ends lost 3 bases and 0 bases, in that order; junction bases with no gene match: 10. Germline V gives CDR1 SGHDT, CDR2 YYEEEE. The CDR3 sequence is 18 residues long. The CDR3 protein is CASSSRRGGVLAKNIQYF. As DNA, the CDR3 is TGTGCCAGCAGCTCTCGGCGGGGGGGCGTACTAGCCAAAAACATTCAGTACTTC.